This entry lists 23 T cell receptor beta chains sequenced from one sample in a study of blood T cell repertoires in COVID-19 (dated by TCRdb to 2018 to 2021). The receptor library was made with the immunoSEQ multiplex PCR assay. TCRdb stores this immuneACCESS table with in-frame sequences only. Part of the clones is absent; in the studies checked, under half of the shortfall reflects unresolved V genes, and no reason is known for the rest. The sample table holds fewer than 300,000 clones, of which roughly 85% were seen once. The ten most abundant clones make up 2.5% to 3% of the sample. Sequencing used PBMCs or T cells enriched from blood (not recorded which). These receptor sequences come from a woman aged 45-59 years who had recovered from COVID-19.

The chain carries TRBV19 and TRBJ2-1; 8 nucleotides match TRBD1. The CDR3 is made up of 15 amino acids. Germline trimming cut 5 bases from V and 3 bases from J; bases unmatched to any gene: 6. Per germline, CDR1 LNHDA and CDR2 SQIVND (reference sequence). CDR3 region: CASSGRQGNYNEQFF. The CDR3 DNA reads as TGTGCCAGTAGTGGGCGACAGGGGAACTACAATGAGCAGTTCTTC. Complete variable domain (other parts from reference TRBV19 and TRBJ2-1): DGGITQSPKYLFRKEGQNVTLSCEQNLNHDAMYWYRQDPGQGLRLIYYSQIVNDFQKGDIAEGYSVSREKKESFPLTVTSAQKNPTAFYLCASSGRQGNYNEQFFGPGTRLTVL.

The chain has TRBV11-2 and TRBJ2-3, with D maybe TRBD2 (6 bases). The ends were cut back, 3 bases at V and 0 bases at J, with 10 bases in the middle. The CDR3 extends over 15 amino acids. Per the germline V gene, CDR1 is SGHAT and CDR2 is FQNNGV. The CDR3 sequence is CASSFGGQSTDTQYF. The CDR3 region has the DNA TGTGCCAGCAGCTTTGGAGGGCAGAGCACAGATACGCAGTATTTT.

The chain carries TRBV5-4 and TRBJ2-5, with 10 nucleotides matching TRBD1. The germline V gene has CDR1 SGHNT and CDR2 YYREEE (reference sequence). The CDR3 loop spans 15 amino acids. Germline trimming cut 3 bases from V and 5 bases from J; bases unmatched to any gene: 7. The CDR3 DNA follows: TGTGCCAGCAGCTCCCGACAGGGGGCGCGGGAGACCCAGTACTTC. Its translation is CASSSRQGARETQYF.

The rearrangement uses TRBV7-8 and TRBJ2-1, with 7 positions matching TRBD2. CDR3 length: 20 amino acids. Germline CDR1 is SGHVS and CDR2 is FQNEAQ. V was clipped by 3 bases and J by 6 bases; unmatched bases: 23. CDR3 coding DNA: TGTGCCAGCAGCTTTAGAGCGGGACCCAGCCGTTCCACCGTCGCCAATGAGCAGTTCTTC. Protein product: CASSFRAGPSRSTVANEQFF.

This rearrangement joins TRBV5-4 to TRBJ2-7; possibly TRBD2 for D (5 bases). The ends were cut back, 0 bases at V and 3 bases at J, with 10 bases in the middle. The CDR3 is 14 amino acids. Germline-derived CDR1 and CDR2 are SGHNT and YYREEE (reference sequence). This CDR3 is CASSLGGSRYEQYF. The CDR3 DNA reads as TGTGCCAGCAGCTTGGGTGGGAGTCGCTACGAGCAGTACTTC.

The V and J genes are TRBV2 and TRBJ1-3; 9 positions match TRBD1. Germline CDR1 and CDR2: SNHLY and FYNNEI. CDR3 length: 14 residues. Trimming took 5 bases from V and 6 from J; bases not matched to a gene: 5. CDR3 sequence: CASSPRTGENTIYF. CDR3 coding DNA: TGTGCCAGCAGTCCCCGGACAGGGGAAAACACCATATATTTT.

The chain employs TRBV9 and TRBJ2-1; maybe TRBD2 (6 bases). The CDR3 is 13 amino acids. V shed 4 bases and J shed 4 bases, with 9 bases lying between them. Germline CDR1 and CDR2: SGDLS and YYNGEE. The CDR3 sequence is CASSPGTYNEQFF. The CDR3 DNA reads as TGTGCCAGCAGCCCCGGGACTTACAATGAGCAGTTCTTC.

The V gene is TRBV19, the J gene TRBJ1-6; 9 nucleotides line up with TRBD1. The V segment lost 5 bases and the J segment 10 bases; nucleotides outside the gene matches: 15. This CDR3 region has 17 residues. CDR1 LNHDA and CDR2 SQIVND come from the germline V gene (reference sequence). The DNA of the CDR3 is TGTGCCAGTAGTCCAGTCCCGCTAGGGACAGGGTCCTCACCCCTCCACTTT. Its translation is CASSPVPLGTGSSPLHF. Supplemented by reference TRBV19 and TRBJ1-6, the full variable domain reads DGGITQSPKYLFRKEGQNVTLSCEQNLNHDAMYWYRQDPGQGLRLIYYSQIVNDFQKGDIAEGYSVSREKKESFPLTVTSAQKNPTAFYLCASSPVPLGTGSSPLHFGNGTRLTVT.

This clone was observed once. The chain carries TRBV7-3 and TRBJ2-1; a possible D gene is TRBD2 (6 bases). Trimming pared 2 bases from V and 0 bases from J, leaving 8 bases between. Germline V gene sequence: CDR1 SGHTA, CDR2 FQGTGA. The CDR3 runs 15 residues. This CDR3 reads CASSLLGGSYNEQFF. In nucleotides, the CDR3 is TGTGCCAGCAGCTTACTGGGGGGCTCCTACAATGAGCAGTTCTTC.

This sequence joins TRBV28 and TRBJ2-7, with TRBD1 identical over 11 bases. V trimming: 6 bases; J trimming: 5 bases; junction bases outside the gene matches: 9. This CDR3 comprises 15 residues. Germline loops: CDR1 MDHEN, CDR2 SYDVKM. The CDR3 is CASSHSGTGGHEQYF. In DNA, the CDR3 is TGTGCCAGCAGCCATTCCGGGACAGGGGGACACGAGCAGTACTTC.

V usage is TRBV28 and J usage is TRBJ1-2, with D maybe TRBD1 (5 bases). V was shortened by 6 bases and J by 2 bases, with 25 bases between the two germline ends. The CDR3 runs 18 residues. From germline, CDR1 is MDHEN and CDR2 SYDVKM. The CDR3 nucleotides are TGTGCCAGCAGAAGCTTGAGGTTGGGGCAAGGAAACAACTATGGCTACACCTTC. Translating gives CASRSLRLGQGNNYGYTF.

This chain uses TRBV11-2 with TRBJ2-2; 9 nucleotides agree with TRBD1. CDR3 length: 16 amino acids. Trimming at V came to 4 bases and at J to 6 bases, leaving 9 bases not matched to a gene. Germline assignment: CDR1 SGHAT and CDR2 FQNNGV. CDR3 residues: CASSSAGTGSPGELFF. The CDR3 bases are TGTGCCAGCAGCTCCGCCGGGACAGGGTCCCCCGGGGAGCTGTTTTTT.

The chain is built from TRBV19 and TRBJ1-1; possibly TRBD1 for D (5 bases). The CDR3 length is 13 residues. Trimming removed 6 bases at V and 0 bases at J, with 8 bases between. The germline V gene encodes CDR1 LNHDA and CDR2 SQIVND (reference sequence). CDR3 amino acids: CASRDKMNTEAFF. For the CDR3, the DNA is TGTGCCAGTAGGGACAAGATGAACACTGAAGCTTTCTTT.

V usage is TRBV2 and J usage is TRBJ2-1, with 11 bases identical to TRBD2. This CDR3 is 15 amino acids long. Germline values: CDR1 SNHLY, CDR2 FYNNEI. V lost 7 bases, J lost 9 bases, and 11 bases stayed unmatched. CDR3: CASTVGTSGVGEQFF. The CDR3 nucleotides are TGTGCCAGCACCGTTGGGACTAGCGGAGTCGGTGAGCAGTTCTTC. The full variable domain, completed using reference TRBV2 and TRBJ2-1, is EPEVTQTPSHQVTQMGQEVILRCVPISNHLYFYWYRQILGQKVEFLVSFYNNEISEKSEIFDDQFSVERPDGSNFTLKIRSTKLEDSAMYFCASTVGTSGVGEQFFGPGTRLTVL.

The chain joins TRBV28 to TRBJ1-1; maybe TRBD1 (6 bases). V lost 1 base and J lost 3, with 9 bases in between. CDR3 length: 14 residues. The germline V gene encodes CDR1 MDHEN and CDR2 SYDVKM. Written as DNA, the CDR3 is TGTGCCAGCAGTTTATATTCAGGGGACACTGAAGCTTTCTTT. Amino acid sequence: CASSLYSGDTEAFF. Full variable domain (outside the CDR3, taken from reference TRBV28 and TRBJ1-1): DVKVTQSSRYLVKRTGEKVFLECVQDMDHENMFWYRQDPGLGLRLIYFSYDVKMKEKGDIPEGYSVSREKKERFSLILESASTNQTSMYLCASSLYSGDTEAFFGQGTRLTVV.

In regard to this clone: At one of its ends the junction is not consistent with the germline gene, which may arise from a read error. V and J are TRBV5-4 and TRBJ2-1; TRBD1 is a possible D gene (5 bases). Germline V gene sequence: CDR1 SGHNT, CDR2 YYREEE (reference sequence). This CDR3 is built from 13 residues. CDR3 in DNA: TGTGCCAGCAGCTTGGACAGGACGTTGGTTTCGGTCTTC. Translating it yields CASSLDRTLVSVF.

This chain links TRBV4-1 with TRBJ2-3; TRBD1 is a possible D gene (6 bases). V was trimmed by 3 bases and J by 4 bases, leaving 14 bases between them. The CDR3 has 15 amino acids. Germline CDR1 and CDR2: MGHRA and YSYEKL. CDR3 protein: CASSQVQGSADTQYF. The DNA of the CDR3 is TGCGCCAGCAGCCAGGTACAGGGAAGCGCAGATACGCAGTATTTT.

V and J are TRBV7-2 and TRBJ1-2; TRBD1 is a possible D gene (5 bases). The ends were cut back, 4 bases at V and 4 bases at J, with 19 bases in the middle. The CDR3 is 16 amino acids. Germline V gene sequence: CDR1 SGHTA, CDR2 FQGNSA. The CDR3 reads CASSSIMGGAAYGYTF. In DNA form, the CDR3 reads TGTGCCAGCAGCTCAATCATGGGGGGTGCCGCCTATGGCTACACCTTC.

This sequence joins TRBV7-2 and TRBJ2-7, with 9 bases aligning to TRBD1. With V trimmed by 5 bases and J by 6 bases, 11 bases remained unmatched. CDR1 is SGHTA and CDR2 is FQGNSA in the germline V gene. This CDR3 spans 15 amino acids. In DNA form, the CDR3 reads TGTGCCAGCAGCGGAGGGACAGGGTTTAAGGGCGAGCAGTACTTC. Amino acids: CASSGGTGFKGEQYF.

This clone came up a few times. V and J are TRBV6-5 and TRBJ2-7; D not certain. The CDR3 sequence is 15 residues long. Trimming pared 7 bases from V and 3 bases from J, leaving 19 bases between. Germline-derived CDR1 and CDR2 are MNHEY and SVGAGI. Here the CDR3 DNA reads TGTGCCAGCAATCGCCCCGGGTTTTCCCTCTACGAGCAGTACTTC. It translates to CASNRPGFSLYEQYF.

The chain is built from TRBV30 and TRBJ2-3, with 12 bases that match TRBD2. Germline V lookup: CDR1 GTSNPN, CDR2 SVGIG (reference sequence). The CDR3 has 15 residues. After removal of 0 bases from V and 6 bases from J, the junction contained 4 bases not matched to a gene. The CDR3 reads CAWSVGLAGMDTQYF. In DNA form, the CDR3 reads TGTGCCTGGAGTGTAGGACTAGCGGGAATGGATACGCAGTATTTT.

This clone was picked up a small number of times. The chain recombines TRBV18 with TRBJ1-1; 12 nucleotides agree with TRBD1. V shed 4 bases, J shed 3 bases, and the junction held 15 bases outside the gene matches. CDR1 and CDR2 (germline): KGHSH, LQKENI. The CDR3 is 19 amino acids. The CDR3 DNA reads as TGTGCCAGCTCACGTTTGACGCGGGACAGGGGGCCCCCGGACACTGAAGCTTTCTTT. It specifies CASSRLTRDRGPPDTEAFF.

This clone came up once. The rearrangement links TRBV7-2 to TRBJ1-5; 9 nucleotides line up with TRBD1. J was trimmed by 2 bases and V by 5 bases; bases with no gene match: 7. The CDR3 sequence is 16 residues long. CDR1 is SGHTA, CDR2 FQGNSA, per germline. CDR3 protein: CASSRSRTGGNQPQHF. The CDR3 DNA sequence: TGTGCCAGCAGCCGTTCCAGGACAGGGGGCAATCAGCCCCAGCATTTT.